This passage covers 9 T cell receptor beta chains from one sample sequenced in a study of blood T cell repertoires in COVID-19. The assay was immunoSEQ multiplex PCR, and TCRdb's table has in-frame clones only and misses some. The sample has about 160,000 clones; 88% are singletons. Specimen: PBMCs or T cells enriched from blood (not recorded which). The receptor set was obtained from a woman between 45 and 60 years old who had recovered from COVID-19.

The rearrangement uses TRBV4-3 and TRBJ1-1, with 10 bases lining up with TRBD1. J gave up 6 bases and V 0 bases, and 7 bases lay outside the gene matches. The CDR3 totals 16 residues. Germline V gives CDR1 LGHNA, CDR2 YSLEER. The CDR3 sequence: CASSQDLLGTGAEAFF. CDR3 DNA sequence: TGCGCCAGCAGCCAAGACCTCCTAGGGACAGGGGCTGAAGCTTTCTTT.

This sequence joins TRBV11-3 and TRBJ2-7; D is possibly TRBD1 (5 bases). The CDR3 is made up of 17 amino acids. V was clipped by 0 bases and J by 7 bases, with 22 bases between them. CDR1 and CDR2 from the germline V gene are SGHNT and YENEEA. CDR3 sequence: CASSLDQGLPSLGEQYF. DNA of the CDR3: TGTGCCAGCAGCTTAGATCAGGGCCTACCATCGCTCGGGGAGCAGTACTTC.

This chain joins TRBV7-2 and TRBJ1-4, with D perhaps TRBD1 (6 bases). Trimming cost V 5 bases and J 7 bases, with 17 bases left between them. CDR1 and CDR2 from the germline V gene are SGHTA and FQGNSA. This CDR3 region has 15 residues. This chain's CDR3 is CASSGGGAEGEKLFF. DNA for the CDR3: TGTGCCAGCAGCGGAGGGGGGGCAGAAGGTGAAAAACTGTTTTTT.

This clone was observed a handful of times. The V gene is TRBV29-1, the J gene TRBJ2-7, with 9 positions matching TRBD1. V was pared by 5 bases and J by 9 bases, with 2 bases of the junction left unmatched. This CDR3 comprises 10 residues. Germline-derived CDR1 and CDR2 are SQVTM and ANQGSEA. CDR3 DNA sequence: TGCAGCGTTCTGACAGGGGGGCAGTACTTC. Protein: CSVLTGGQYF.

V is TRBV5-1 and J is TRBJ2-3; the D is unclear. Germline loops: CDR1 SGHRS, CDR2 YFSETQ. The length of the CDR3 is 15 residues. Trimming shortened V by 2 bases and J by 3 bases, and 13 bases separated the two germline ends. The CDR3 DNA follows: TGCGCCAGCAGCTTCCAGTCCCCCAAGACAGATACGCAGTATTTT. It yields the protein CASSFQSPKTDTQYF.

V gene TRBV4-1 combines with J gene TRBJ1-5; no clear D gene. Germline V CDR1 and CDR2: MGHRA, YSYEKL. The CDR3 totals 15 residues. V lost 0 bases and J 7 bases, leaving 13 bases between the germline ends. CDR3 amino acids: CASSQDPGSRQPQHF. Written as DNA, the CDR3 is TGCGCCAGCAGCCAAGATCCGGGGTCCCGACAGCCCCAGCATTTT.

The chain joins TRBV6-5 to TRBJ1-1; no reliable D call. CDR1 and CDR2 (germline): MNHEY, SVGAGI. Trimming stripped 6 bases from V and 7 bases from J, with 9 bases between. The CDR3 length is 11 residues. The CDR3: CASSSPSEAFF. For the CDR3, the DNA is TGTGCCAGCAGCTCACCGAGTGAAGCTTTCTTT.

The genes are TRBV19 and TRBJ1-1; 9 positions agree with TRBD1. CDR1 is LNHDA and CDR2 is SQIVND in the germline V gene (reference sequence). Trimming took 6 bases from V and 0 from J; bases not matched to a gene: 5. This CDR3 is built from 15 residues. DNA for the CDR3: TGTGCCAGTAGAGAGGGACAGGGTGTGAACACTGAAGCTTTCTTT. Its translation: CASREGQGVNTEAFF.

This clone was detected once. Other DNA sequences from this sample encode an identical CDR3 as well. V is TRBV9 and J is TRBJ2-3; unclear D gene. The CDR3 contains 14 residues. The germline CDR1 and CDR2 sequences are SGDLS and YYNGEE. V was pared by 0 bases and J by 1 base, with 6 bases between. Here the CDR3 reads CASSVDRGTDTQYF. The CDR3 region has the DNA TGTGCCAGCAGCGTAGATCGCGGCACAGATACGCAGTATTTT. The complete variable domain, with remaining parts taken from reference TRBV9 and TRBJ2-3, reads DSGVTQTPKHLITATGQRVTLRCSPRSGDLSVYWYQQSLDQGLQFLIQYYNGEERAKGNILERFSAQQFPDLHSELNLSSLELGDSALYFCASSVDRGTDTQYFGPGTRLTVL.